The T cell receptor (beta chain) under discussion was sequenced for a study of metastatic and nonmetastatic thyroid tumors. Germline CDR1 reads MNHNS; CDR2 reads SASEGT. The junction had 7 bases not matched to a gene; V was cut back by 5 bases and J by 2 bases. This CDR3 spans 17 amino acids. Sample share makes this clone large (0.1 to 1%). TCRdb redid the clone calls on the PCR reads using MiXCR. Among over 55,000 clones, roughly 29% were seen once, and the ten largest hold approximately 15%. None of the patients had undergone any treatment ahead of thyroid surgery. This chain connects TRBV6-1 to TRBJ2-7, with TRBD2 identical over 15 bases. The TCR originated in a female donor with papillary thyroid cancer or a benign thyroid nodule (not recorded which). Some clones in this sample may be carry-over from other donors' samples. Sequenced material: blood. CDR3 DNA sequence: TGTGCCAGCAGTCAGGGACTAGCGGGAGGCCTAACCTACGAGCAGTACTTC. As protein: CASSQGLAGGLTYEQYF.